One sample yielded the 27 T cell receptor beta chains listed below, sequenced in a study of technical replicates of blood from several donors. Measured with immunoSEQ multiplex PCR; TCRdb has only the in-frame clones, and not every one. Of some 74,000 clones in the sample, about 97% were seen once. Material for sequencing was T cells isolated from PBMCs. These receptors were taken from a human donor in good health.

The chain employs TRBV6-5 and TRBJ1-3, with D hard to call. Trimming removed 3 bases at V and 5 bases at J, with 14 bases between. Germline values: CDR1 MNHEY, CDR2 SVGAGI. This CDR3 contains 15 residues. The CDR3, as DNA: TGTGCCAGCAGTTATTCCGAGGGAGGGAGAAACACCATATATTTT. Protein sequence: CASSYSEGGRNTIYF.

CDR3 in amino acids: CASSGALTYEQYF. CDR3 nucleotide sequence: TGCGCCAGCAGTGGTGCGTTGACCTACGAGCAGTACTTC. The chain joins TRBV5-1 to TRBJ2-7, with D unresolved. This CDR3 has 13 amino acids. Germline loops: CDR1 SGHRS, CDR2 YFSETQ. Trimming took 5 bases from V and 2 from J, leaving 11 bases between them.

The chain combines TRBV27 with TRBJ2-3; the D is unclear. CDR1 and CDR2 (germline): MNHEY, SMNVEV (reference sequence). V lost 3 bases and J 3 bases, leaving 10 bases between the germline ends. The CDR3 is 14 amino acids. The CDR3 bases are TGTGCCAGCAGTTTGCTACTCTCTACAGATACGCAGTATTTT. Translating gives CASSLLLSTDTQYF.

The CDR3 DNA is TGTGCCTCAGGGGAAGCTTTCTTT. This translates into CASGEAFF. The chain has TRBV30 and TRBJ1-1; possibly TRBD1 for D (5 bases). The V gene's germline CDR1 is GTSNPN and CDR2 SVGIG (reference sequence). The length of the CDR3 is 8 residues. The V end lost 7 bases, the J end lost 8 bases, and 5 bases lay between the germline ends.

The V and J genes are TRBV11-2 and TRBJ2-5; D is unresolved. The CDR3 has 17 amino acids. Germline lookup yields CDR1 SGHAT and CDR2 FQNNGV. Trimming pared 2 bases from V and 3 bases from J, leaving 19 bases between. CDR3 sequence reads: CASSLSQRAVPKETQYF. CDR3 in DNA: TGTGCCAGCAGCTTAAGCCAGCGAGCTGTCCCGAAAGAGACCCAGTACTTC.

The chain combines TRBV9 with TRBJ2-7, with D maybe TRBD2 (6 bases). Trimming shortened V by 4 bases and J by 1 base, and 15 bases separated the two germline ends. The germline CDR1 and CDR2 sequences are SGDLS and YYNGEE. The CDR3 is 15 amino acids. CDR3 residues: CASSYPRDSSYEQYF. The CDR3 region has the DNA TGTGCCAGCAGCTATCCCCGGGACTCATCCTACGAGCAGTACTTC. Full variable domain (missing parts from reference TRBV9 and TRBJ2-7): DSGVTQTPKHLITATGQRVTLRCSPRSGDLSVYWYQQSLDQGLQFLIQYYNGEERAKGNILERFSAQQFPDLHSELNLSSLELGDSALYFCASSYPRDSSYEQYFGPGTRLTVT.

CDR3 in DNA: TGTGCCAGCAGCATAACTAGTAAAGATACGCAGTATTTT. As protein: CASSITSKDTQYF. The gene calls are TRBV9 and TRBJ2-3, with D maybe TRBD2 (5 bases). Trimming cost V 4 bases and J 5 bases, with 11 bases left between them. In germline, CDR1 is SGDLS, CDR2 YYNGEE. The CDR3 is 13 residues long. The full variable domain, in which reference TRBV9 and TRBJ2-3 provide the parts outside the CDR3, is DSGVTQTPKHLITATGQRVTLRCSPRSGDLSVYWYQQSLDQGLQFLIQYYNGEERAKGNILERFSAQQFPDLHSELNLSSLELGDSALYFCASSITSKDTQYFGPGTRLTVL.

This clone is a singleton in its sample. The chain carries TRBV5-1 and TRBJ1-4; D is possibly TRBD1 (5 bases). V was trimmed by 1 base and J by 7 bases, leaving 14 bases between them. This CDR3 region has 15 residues. CDR1 is SGHRS and CDR2 is YFSETQ in the germline V gene. The CDR3 here is CASSLLDSQSEKLFF. The CDR3 DNA sequence: TGCGCCAGCAGCTTGCTTGACAGTCAATCTGAAAAACTGTTTTTT.

The chain recombines TRBV7-2 with TRBJ2-7, with D perhaps TRBD2 (7 bases). The V gene's germline CDR1 is SGHTA and CDR2 FQGNSA. The CDR3 has 13 amino acids. The ends were cut back, 10 bases at V and 3 bases at J, with 16 bases in the middle. The CDR3 nucleotides read TGTGCCACTGGGGGGGCCCCCGTCTACGAGCAGTACTTC. This translates into CATGGAPVYEQYF.

The gene calls are TRBV7-3 and TRBJ2-2, with 7 bases that match TRBD1. J gave up 4 bases and V 5 bases, and 7 bases lay outside the gene matches. The CDR3 runs to 15 residues. Per the germline V gene, CDR1 is SGHTA and CDR2 is FQGTGA. DNA for the CDR3: TGTGCCAGCAGCGCACCCGGACAGGTCACCGGGGAGCTGTTTTTT. Protein product: CASSAPGQVTGELFF.

The V call is TRBV5-4, the J call TRBJ2-7; TRBD1 is a possible D gene (5 bases). Between the trimmed V and J ends, which lost 2 bases and 2 bases, there was a span of 17 bases. This CDR3 region has 16 residues. Germline V gives CDR1 SGHNT, CDR2 YYREEE (reference sequence). The CDR3 here is CASSLWDKTEAYEQYF. CDR3 bases: TGTGCCAGCAGCTTATGGGATAAGACAGAGGCCTACGAGCAGTACTTC.

This sequence joins TRBV25-1 and TRBJ2-7; D not certain. Deletions cut 2 bases from V and 5 bases from J, with 10 bases between. The CDR3 is 13 amino acids. Germline values: CDR1 MGHDK, CDR2 SYGVNS. DNA for the CDR3: TGTGCCAGCAGTGAACCCAAACTGCACGAGCAGTACTTC. Residues: CASSEPKLHEQYF.

This chain connects TRBV13 to TRBJ2-7, with D unresolved. The CDR3 spans 12 residues. The ends were cut back, 2 bases at V and 3 bases at J, with 5 bases in the middle. The germline CDR1 and CDR2 sequences are PRHDT and FYEKMQ (reference sequence). The CDR3 spells CASSLLDYEQYF. The CDR3 DNA reads TGTGCCAGCAGCTTACTAGACTACGAGCAGTACTTC.

This clone has only one observation. V is TRBV30 and J is TRBJ2-3; TRBD2 agrees at 7 bases. Germline values: CDR1 GTSNPN, CDR2 SVGIG (reference sequence). Trimming took 1 base from V and 3 from J; bases not matched to a gene: 4. There are 14 residues in the CDR3. CDR3 bases: TGTGCCTGGAGTGGACTAGCACCTACAGATACGCAGTATTTT. This codes for CAWSGLAPTDTQYF.

The chain links TRBV7-2 to TRBJ2-5; tentatively, D is TRBD1 (6 bases). The CDR3 is 14 residues long. Looked up from germline, CDR1 is SGHTA and CDR2 is FQGNSA. Trimming cost V 3 bases and J 4 bases, with 12 bases left between them. The CDR3 sequence is CASSFSRGTETQYF. CDR3 nucleotides: TGTGCCAGCAGCTTCAGCAGGGGTACAGAGACCCAGTACTTC.

The genes are TRBV4-1 and TRBJ2-2; the D gene is possibly TRBD1 (5 bases). CDR1 is MGHRA, CDR2 YSYEKL, per germline. Trimming cost V 0 bases and J 5 bases, with 16 bases left between them. The CDR3 spans 17 residues. The CDR3 bases are TGCGCCAGCAGCCAAGACAAGGCCAGGGTTGTGACCGGGGAGCTGTTTTTT. Translation gives CASSQDKARVVTGELFF.

The rearrangement joins TRBV19 to TRBJ1-1; D gene ambiguous. This CDR3 is 13 amino acids long. Per the germline V gene, CDR1 is LNHDA and CDR2 is SQIVND (reference sequence). With 4 bases removed from V and 6 bases from J, the gap between germline ends came to 12 bases. CDR3 region: CASSNAGFSEAFF. Here the CDR3 DNA reads TGTGCCAGTAGTAACGCGGGGTTCTCTGAAGCTTTCTTT.

The J gene is TRBJ2-1, the V gene TRBV4-2; 9 bases align to TRBD2. The CDR3 has 17 residues. CDR1 is LGHNA and CDR2 is YNFKEQ in the germline V gene. Trimming cost V 0 bases and J 4 bases; bases outside gene matches: 7. The CDR3 loop is CASSQEFLREGYNEQFF. CDR3 bases: TGTGCCAGCAGCCAAGAATTTCTGCGGGAGGGTTACAATGAGCAGTTCTTC.

V gene TRBV7-9 combines with J gene TRBJ2-3; 7 bases align to TRBD2. The germline V gene encodes CDR1 SEHNR and CDR2 FQNEAQ (reference sequence). The CDR3 is 14 residues long. V dropped 5 bases and J dropped 1; count of bases not matched to a gene: 3. This chain's CDR3 is CASSRSGGTDTQYF. The CDR3 coding sequence is TGTGCCAGCAGCCGGAGCGGGGGCACAGATACGCAGTATTTT. Based on the CDR3 plus reference TRBV7-9 and TRBJ2-3, the full variable domain is DTGVSQNPRHKITKRGQNVTFRCDPISEHNRLYWYRQTLGQGPEFLTYFQNEAQLEKSRLLSDRFSAERPKGSFSTLEIQRTEQGDSAMYLCASSRSGGTDTQYFGPGTRLTVL.

The chain uses TRBV2 and TRBJ2-1; TRBD2 agrees at 10 bases. Germline CDR1 SNHLY, CDR2 FYNNEI. The CDR3 runs 15 residues. Trimming removed 1 base from V and 7 bases from J; junction bases left unmatched: 4. The chain's CDR3 is CASSEEAGGRNEQFF. The CDR3 DNA reads as TGTGCCAGCAGTGAAGAAGCGGGAGGGCGAAATGAGCAGTTCTTC.

The V gene is TRBV6-5, the J gene TRBJ2-3; 8 nucleotides align to TRBD2. Germline V CDR1 and CDR2: MNHEY, SVGAGI. The ends lost 7 bases at V and 2 bases at J; junction bases unmatched: 8. The CDR3 is 15 residues long. For the CDR3, the DNA is TGTGCCAGCAAAGGGGCGGGAGGCAACACAGATACGCAGTATTTT. This sequence encodes CASKGAGGNTDTQYF.

V is TRBV19 and J is TRBJ2-3; 7 bases map to TRBD2. This CDR3 has 16 amino acids. After removal of 5 bases from V and 3 bases from J, the junction contained 11 bases not matched to a gene. The germline gives CDR1 LNHDA, CDR2 SQIVND (reference sequence). The CDR3 is CASSELAAYFTDTQYF. In DNA form, the CDR3 reads TGTGCCAGTAGTGAGCTAGCGGCTTACTTTACAGATACGCAGTATTTT.

The rearrangement links TRBV11-2 to TRBJ1-3, with a weak D call TRBD1 (6 bases). Germline assignment: CDR1 SGHAT and CDR2 FQNNGV. The CDR3 is made up of 17 amino acids. V lost 5 bases, J lost 2 bases, and 19 bases lay in between. CDR3 sequence: CASSRIRGGITGNTIYF. CDR3 coding DNA: TGTGCCAGCAGCAGGATTAGAGGGGGAATAACTGGAAACACCATATATTTT.

This sequence joins TRBV4-2 and TRBJ1-4; 7 bases match TRBD1. This CDR3 is built from 14 residues. V shed 0 bases and J 8 bases; nucleotides not matched to a gene: 3. Germline CDR1 LGHNA, CDR2 YNFKEQ. The chain's CDR3 is CASSQDPDREKLFF. In DNA form, the CDR3 reads TGTGCCAGCAGCCAAGACCCGGACAGGGAAAAACTGTTTTTT.

The chain recombines TRBV7-9 with TRBJ2-5; weak D call: TRBD2 (5 bases). The V and J ends lost 1 base and 4 bases respectively, with 16 bases between them. The germline V gene encodes CDR1 SEHNR and CDR2 FQNEAQ (reference sequence). This CDR3 comprises 16 residues. CDR3 coding DNA: TGTGCCAGCAGCTTAGTTCTTATCGGGGTGGGAGAGACCCAGTACTTC. Translated: CASSLVLIGVGETQYF.

The chain employs TRBV5-1 and TRBJ2-7, with 12 nucleotides matching TRBD2. Germline values: CDR1 SGHRS, CDR2 YFSETQ. The V segment lost 3 bases and the J segment 2 bases; nucleotides outside the gene matches: 6. The CDR3 runs to 16 residues. The CDR3 nucleotides are TGCGCCAGCAGCTCGGAGACTAGCGGGAGCACCTACGAGCAGTACTTC. This codes for CASSSETSGSTYEQYF.

The genes are TRBV11-3 and TRBJ2-7, with D possibly matching TRBD1 (6 bases). The V end lost 1 base, the J end lost 3 bases, and 10 bases lay between the germline ends. Germline V gene data show CDR1 as SGHNT and CDR2 as YENEEA. The CDR3 sequence is 14 residues long. The CDR3 DNA reads as TGTGCCAGCAGCTTAGGGGGGCTCAGCTACGAGCAGTACTTC. As protein: CASSLGGLSYEQYF.